The 30 T cell receptor beta chains below come from one sample, sequenced in a study of T cell changes during pregnancy in multiple sclerosis. Profiled with immunoSEQ multiplex PCR; TCRdb holds only in-frame clones, not every one. The sample holds tens of thousands of clones, 90% to 95% seen once. This material consisted of CD4+ T cells from peripheral blood mononuclear cells, taken in the second trimester of pregnancy. The receptor source for this set is a female donor with multiple sclerosis, enrolled in a pregnancy study.

The J gene is TRBJ2-7, the V gene TRBV25-1; D gene unclear. This CDR3 has 13 amino acids. The V gene's germline CDR1 is MGHDK and CDR2 SYGVNS. The germline V and J ends were trimmed by 6 bases and 1 base, with 10 bases remaining between them. The CDR3 region has the DNA TGTGCCAGCAGCCGGTTACTTTCCTACGAGCAGTACTTC. This translates into CASSRLLSYEQYF.

This clone showed up just once. This chain connects TRBV11-2 to TRBJ2-1, with a tentative D call TRBD1 (6 bases). The V gene lost 4 bases and the J gene lost 6 bases, with 19 bases spanning the gap. Germline values: CDR1 SGHAT, CDR2 FQNNGV. The CDR3 is 16 residues long. This chain's CDR3 is CASSSTTLARGNEQFF. The CDR3 nucleotides are TGTGCCAGCAGCTCAACCACCCTAGCCAGGGGCAATGAGCAGTTCTTC.

The J gene is TRBJ2-2, the V gene TRBV5-1, with D uncertain. Germline V gene lookup returns CDR1 SGHRS and CDR2 YFSETQ. V shed 4 bases and J shed 1 base, with 2 bases lying between them. There are 12 residues in the CDR3. The CDR3: CASSLNTGELFF. CDR3 coding DNA: TGCGCCAGCAGCCTGAACACCGGGGAGCTGTTTTTT.

This sequence joins TRBV27 and TRBJ2-7, with 9 bases aligning to TRBD1. This CDR3 region has 16 residues. V lost 4 bases and J lost 1; bases outside the gene matches: 8. Looked up from germline, CDR1 is MNHEY and CDR2 is SMNVEV (reference sequence). The CDR3 bases are TGTGCCAGCAGTTCCGAACGACAGGGGGGTTCCTACGAGCAGTACTTC. This encodes CASSSERQGGSYEQYF.

The chain combines TRBV28 with TRBJ2-5, with 7 nucleotides matching TRBD1. Germline lookup yields CDR1 MDHEN and CDR2 SYDVKM. This CDR3 has 17 amino acids. V lost 5 bases and J lost 2; bases outside the gene matches: 14. This chain's CDR3 is CASSTGEGGFGQETQYF. The DNA for the CDR3 is TGTGCCAGCAGTACAGGGGAAGGGGGTTTTGGGCAAGAGACCCAGTACTTC.

The chain uses TRBV5-6 and TRBJ2-2; TRBD2 matches at 14 bases. This CDR3 region has 19 residues. The V gene end was trimmed by 2 bases and the J gene end by 9 bases; junction bases not matched to a gene: 15. Germline lookup yields CDR1 SGHDT and CDR2 YYEEEE. The CDR3 DNA is TGTGCCAGCAGCTTCGGGCCCTACGGGACTAGCGGGAGCGGGTGGGAGCTGTTTTTT. Translating gives CASSFGPYGTSGSGWELFF.

The gene calls are TRBV9 and TRBJ2-5; TRBD2 matches at 12 bases. Looked up from germline, CDR1 is SGDLS and CDR2 is YYNGEE. Unmatched junction bases numbered 5, after V lost 4 bases and J lost 4 bases. The CDR3 is made up of 15 amino acids. DNA of the CDR3: TGTGCCAGCAGCTCCCGACTAGCGGGAGCAGAGACCCAGTACTTC. This encodes CASSSRLAGAETQYF.

This clone was recorded a few times. The CDR3 sequence is CASSLDGRNYEQYF. The CDR3 DNA reads TGCGCCAGCAGCTTGGATGGCAGAAACTACGAGCAGTACTTC. The chain combines TRBV5-1 with TRBJ2-7; D remains unclear. Germline V gene sequence: CDR1 SGHRS, CDR2 YFSETQ. V dropped 0 bases and J dropped 3 bases, with 10 bases sitting between them. The CDR3 is 14 residues long.

In its sample, this clone was seen once. This rearrangement joins TRBV5-1 to TRBJ2-3; 7 bases fit TRBD1. Germline CDR1 SGHRS, CDR2 YFSETQ. The CDR3 contains 14 residues. Trimming cost V 4 bases and J 2 bases; bases outside gene matches: 4. The CDR3 sequence is CASSLGTATDTQYF. In DNA form, the CDR3 reads TGCGCCAGCAGCCTTGGGACAGCCACAGATACGCAGTATTTT.

This chain joins TRBV7-3 and TRBJ2-1; 10 bases align to TRBD2. Germline loops: CDR1 SGHTA, CDR2 FQGTGA. The J segment lost 6 bases and the V segment lost 1 base, leaving 3 bases of the junction unmatched. The CDR3 extends over 15 amino acids. In DNA, the CDR3 is TGTGCCAGCAGCTTAAAGAGCGGGAGGGCCAATGAGCAGTTCTTC. It specifies CASSLKSGRANEQFF.

This chain joins TRBV4-3 and TRBJ2-7; 8 bases agree with TRBD1. Germline V gives CDR1 LGHNA, CDR2 YSLEER. V trimming: 3 bases; J trimming: 7 bases; junction bases outside the gene matches: 14. The CDR3 has 16 amino acids. The CDR3: CASSHDLNRGVYEQYF. Written as DNA, the CDR3 is TGCGCCAGCAGCCACGACTTAAACAGGGGGGTCTATGAGCAGTACTTC.

This chain links TRBV2 with TRBJ2-7, with a weak D call TRBD1 (5 bases). Deletions cut 4 bases from V and 2 bases from J, with 12 bases between. The CDR3 spans 14 residues. CDR1 and CDR2 from the germline V gene are SNHLY and FYNNEI. CDR3 DNA sequence: TGTGCCAGCAGTGTGGAGCAGGGCGCCTACGAGCAGTACTTC. It encodes CASSVEQGAYEQYF.

The CDR3 is CAWSPRTAGVAKNIQYF. The CDR3 DNA reads TGTGCCTGGAGCCCCCGGACAGCGGGAGTAGCCAAAAACATTCAGTACTTC. V and J are TRBV30 and TRBJ2-4; 8 bases agree with TRBD2. This CDR3 has 17 amino acids. V was pared by 3 bases and J by 0 bases, with 10 bases of the junction left unmatched. CDR1 GTSNPN and CDR2 SVGIG come from the germline V gene (reference sequence).

The J gene is TRBJ2-7, the V gene TRBV5-8; TRBD1 aligns across 10 bases. The germline CDR1 and CDR2 sequences are SGHTS and YDEGEE. Germline trimming cut 4 bases from V and 4 bases from J; bases unmatched to any gene: 8. The CDR3 covers 15 residues. The DNA of the CDR3 is TGTGCCAGCAGCAAACCGGGACAGGGGAGGTACGAGCAGTACTTC. Encoded protein: CASSKPGQGRYEQYF. Filled out from reference TRBV5-8 and TRBJ2-7, the complete variable domain reads EAGVTQSPTHLIKTRGQQATLRCSPISGHTSVYWYQQALGLGLQFLLWYDEGEERNRGNFPPRFSGRQFPNYSSELNVNALELEDSALYLCASSKPGQGRYEQYFGPGTRLTVT.

A word on this clone: The junction and the germline gene differ at one end; a read error may be behind it. The chain combines TRBV15 with TRBJ2-5; 15 bases fit TRBD2. Germline-derived CDR1 and CDR2 are LNHNV and YYDKDF (reference sequence). The CDR3 is made up of 15 amino acids. The CDR3 DNA is TGTGCCACCAGCAGAGAACAGGGGACTAGCGGGAGGCCTAACTTC. This translates into CATSREQGTSGRPNF.

This chain joins TRBV5-1 and TRBJ1-2, with 7 bases identical to TRBD1. CDR1 and CDR2 (germline): SGHRS, YFSETQ. CDR3 length equals 14 residues. V trimming: 0 bases; J trimming: 2 bases; junction bases outside the gene matches: 1. CDR3 residues: CASSLGDRNYGYTF. For the CDR3, the DNA is TGCGCCAGCAGCTTGGGGGACAGAAACTATGGCTACACCTTC.

The gene calls are TRBV18 and TRBJ2-3, with TRBD2 identical over 9 bases. Germline V gene lookup returns CDR1 KGHSH and CDR2 LQKENI. With V trimmed by 0 bases and J by 6 bases, 1 base remained unmatched. CDR3 length equals 14 residues. The DNA of the CDR3 is TGTGCCAGCTCACCACCGGGACTAGCCGATACGCAGTATTTT. As protein: CASSPPGLADTQYF.

The gene calls are TRBV10-3 and TRBJ2-1; TRBD2 is a possible D gene (5 bases). With 0 bases removed from V and 4 bases from J, the gap between germline ends came to 7 bases. Germline CDR1 reads ENHRY; CDR2 reads SYGVKD. This CDR3 spans 14 amino acids. CDR3 region: CAISESTSYNEQFF. In nucleotides, the CDR3 is TGTGCCATCAGTGAGTCCACTAGTTACAATGAGCAGTTCTTC.

The chain links TRBV28 to TRBJ1-4; 7 bases line up with TRBD1. V shed 6 bases and J 8 bases; nucleotides not matched to a gene: 15. CDR3 length: 16 residues. Germline CDR1 MDHEN, CDR2 SYDVKM. The CDR3 nucleotides are TGTGCCAGCAGCCTCGGACAGGCAAGGCTTCGGGAAAAACTGTTTTTT. The encoded protein is CASSLGQARLREKLFF.

CDR3 nucleotide sequence: TGCAGCGTTGGACTAGCGGGAGGGCCAACGGAGACCCAGTACTTC. This translates into CSVGLAGGPTETQYF. The chain couples TRBV29-1 to TRBJ2-5; TRBD2 matches 14 bases. The CDR3 runs 15 residues. The germline CDR1 and CDR2 sequences are SQVTM and ANQGSEA. The V segment lost 4 bases and the J segment 5 bases; nucleotides outside the gene matches: 6. Full variable domain (missing parts from reference TRBV29-1 and TRBJ2-5): SAVISQKPSRDICQRGTSLTIQCQVDSQVTMMFWYRQQPGQSLTLIATANQGSEATYESGFVIDKFPISRPNLTFSTLTVSNMSPEDSSIYLCSVGLAGGPTETQYFGPGTRLLVL.

J is TRBJ1-3 and V is TRBV11-2; possible D gene TRBD1, 6 bases. The ends were cut back, 2 bases at V and 5 bases at J, with 13 bases in the middle. This CDR3 is 15 amino acids long. Per germline, CDR1 SGHAT and CDR2 FQNNGV. The CDR3 protein is CASSLTGGRRNTIYF. CDR3 in DNA: TGTGCCAGCAGCTTAACGGGGGGGCGCAGAAACACCATATATTTT.

The rearrangement uses TRBV29-1 and TRBJ2-7, with a weak D call TRBD1 (6 bases). The length of the CDR3 is 12 residues. The V end lost 5 bases, the J end lost 5 bases, and 13 bases lay between the germline ends. Germline-derived CDR1 and CDR2 are SQVTM and ANQGSEA. The CDR3 nucleotides read TGCAGCGTTAGCTTCAGGGACAACGAGCAGTACTTC. It yields the protein CSVSFRDNEQYF.

The chain carries TRBV7-2 and TRBJ2-7; 11 nucleotides line up with TRBD2. V was pared by 5 bases and J by 2 bases, with 5 bases of the junction left unmatched. This CDR3 is built from 15 residues. Per the germline V gene, CDR1 is SGHTA and CDR2 is FQGNSA. The CDR3 here is CASSLGTSGTYEQYF. The CDR3 coding sequence is TGTGCCAGCAGCCTAGGGACTAGCGGTACCTACGAGCAGTACTTC. The entire variable domain, with the rest obtained from reference TRBV7-2 and TRBJ2-7, is as follows: GAGVSQSPSNKVTEKGKDVELRCDPISGHTALYWYRQSLGQGLEFLIYFQGNSAPDKSGLPSDRFSAERTGGSVSTLTIQRTQQEDSAVYLCASSLGTSGTYEQYFGPGTRLTVT.

The chain combines TRBV5-1 with TRBJ2-1, with D tentatively TRBD2 (5 bases). CDR1 is SGHRS and CDR2 is YFSETQ in the germline V gene. The V gene lost 5 bases and the J gene lost 8 bases, with 17 bases spanning the gap. This CDR3 has 14 amino acids. CDR3 DNA: TGCGCCAGCAGTCAAAGGACTGGCCCCGATGAGCAGTTCTTC. It translates to CASSQRTGPDEQFF.

The CDR3 region is CSVEVSSTDTQYF. The CDR3 DNA reads as TGCAGCGTTGAAGTCTCGTCCACAGATACGCAGTATTTT. The chain carries TRBV29-1 and TRBJ2-3; the D is unclear. Trimming left V 1 base short and J 2 bases short, with 7 bases between. The CDR3 spans 13 residues. Germline-derived CDR1 and CDR2 are SQVTM and ANQGSEA.

The rearrangement links TRBV7-9 to TRBJ1-2; 9 bases agree with TRBD1. CDR3 length: 16 residues. Germline CDR1 and CDR2: SEHNR and FQNEAQ (reference sequence). Germline trimming cut 5 bases from V and 3 bases from J; bases unmatched to any gene: 10. The CDR3 loop is CASSLKRQGDHYGYTF. The DNA for the CDR3 is TGTGCCAGCAGCCTAAAGAGACAGGGGGATCACTATGGCTACACCTTC.

This clone was detected only a few times. The chain recombines TRBV30 with TRBJ1-1; D perhaps matches TRBD1 (5 bases). Germline loops: CDR1 GTSNPN, CDR2 SVGIG (reference sequence). The CDR3 totals 12 residues. V lost 4 bases and J lost 7, with 13 bases in between. As DNA, the CDR3 is TGTGCCTGGATTATTGGGGCTTTTGAAGCTTTCTTT. This gives the protein CAWIIGAFEAFF.

J is TRBJ2-7 and V is TRBV5-1, with D perhaps matching TRBD2 (5 bases). The V end lost 2 bases, the J end lost 2 bases, and 14 bases lay between the germline ends. Germline values: CDR1 SGHRS, CDR2 YFSETQ. The CDR3 runs 15 residues. The CDR3 here is CASSLTAGTTYEQYF. DNA for the CDR3: TGCGCCAGCAGCTTAACCGCGGGCACTACCTACGAGCAGTACTTC.

As to this clone: At one end the junction does not follow the germline gene, possibly because of a read error. The V call is TRBV11-2, the J call TRBJ2-3, with 9 bases lining up with TRBD1. From germline, CDR1 is SGHAT and CDR2 FQNNGV. The CDR3 has 12 amino acids. CDR3 sequence reads: CASRGTGISSHF. The DNA for the CDR3 is TGTGCCAGCAGGGGGACAGGGATCTCTTCGCATTTT.

This chain uses TRBV19 with TRBJ2-2; 14 nucleotides line up with TRBD2. Per the germline V gene, CDR1 is LNHDA and CDR2 is SQIVND (reference sequence). After removal of 3 bases from V and 7 bases from J, the junction contained 7 bases not matched to a gene. This CDR3 contains 17 residues. DNA for the CDR3: TGTGCCAGTAGTATGGGGGGACTAGCGGGAGCCGTCGGGGAGCTGTTTTTT. Its protein product is CASSMGGLAGAVGELFF.